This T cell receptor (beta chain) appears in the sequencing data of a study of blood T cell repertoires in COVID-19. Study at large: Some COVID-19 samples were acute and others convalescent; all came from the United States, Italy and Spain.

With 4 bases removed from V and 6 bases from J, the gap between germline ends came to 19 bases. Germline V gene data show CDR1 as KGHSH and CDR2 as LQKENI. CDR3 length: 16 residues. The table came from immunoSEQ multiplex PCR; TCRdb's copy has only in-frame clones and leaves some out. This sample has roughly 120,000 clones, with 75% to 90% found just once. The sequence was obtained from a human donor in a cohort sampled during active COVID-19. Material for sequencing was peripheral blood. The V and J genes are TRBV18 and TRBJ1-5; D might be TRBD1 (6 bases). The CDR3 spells CASSLQSTGNGQPQHF. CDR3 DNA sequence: TGTGCCAGCTCACTCCAGAGTACAGGGAATGGTCAGCCCCAGCATTTT.